The 21 T cell receptor beta chains in this list originate from one sample, sequenced in a study of somatic mutations in cytotoxic T cells in rheumatoid arthritis. Clones were read by immunoSEQ multiplex PCR, and TCRdb kept only the in-frame ones, dropping some. Among approximately 6,400 clones listed, approximately 80% were seen once. Source: CD8+ T cells sorted from blood, taken at a follow-up visit. Receptor source: a woman between 65 and 79 years old with rheumatoid arthritis.

Only a few counts were recorded for this clone. The V and J genes are TRBV9 and TRBJ1-1; tentatively, D is TRBD1 (6 bases). In germline, CDR1 is SGDLS, CDR2 YYNGEE. This CDR3 spans 13 amino acids. Trimming removed 5 bases from V and 5 bases from J, with 13 bases in between. The CDR3 loop is CASSAQGWTEAFF. DNA for the CDR3: TGTGCCAGCAGTGCACAGGGATGGACTGAAGCTTTCTTT.

The chain is built from TRBV13 and TRBJ2-2; 13 bases are shared with TRBD2. From germline, CDR1 is PRHDT and CDR2 FYEKMQ (reference sequence). The junction had 13 bases not matched to a gene; V was cut back by 6 bases and J by 6 bases. This CDR3 is built from 18 residues. CDR3 in amino acids: CASSRTSGSSIGAGELFF. CDR3 nucleotide sequence: TGTGCCAGCAGTCGGACTAGCGGGAGTTCTATTGGTGCCGGGGAGCTGTTTTTT.

The genes are TRBV9 and TRBJ2-7, with D possibly matching TRBD1 (8 bases). This CDR3 is 18 amino acids long. The germline V gene has CDR1 SGDLS and CDR2 YYNGEE. The V end lost 2 bases, the J end lost 0 bases, and 21 bases lay between the germline ends. CDR3 coding DNA: TGTGCCAGCAGCGTTAATTCAGGGGGCCTAGCGGACTCCTACGAGCAGTACTTC. Residues: CASSVNSGGLADSYEQYF.

V gene TRBV2 combines with J gene TRBJ1-1; D uncertain. This CDR3 has 13 amino acids. The V gene lost 5 bases and the J gene lost 0 bases, with 7 bases spanning the gap. The germline V gene has CDR1 SNHLY and CDR2 FYNNEI. In DNA, the CDR3 is TGTGCCAGCAGTACCGGATTGAACACTGAAGCTTTCTTT. Translating gives CASSTGLNTEAFF.

This sequence joins TRBV4-1 and TRBJ1-4, with D hard to call. Between the trimmed V and J ends, which lost 0 bases and 6 bases, there was a span of 11 bases. The germline CDR1 and CDR2 sequences are MGHRA and YSYEKL. The CDR3 consists of 15 residues. The CDR3 nucleotides are TGCGCCAGCAGCCAAGAACAGTTCAATGATGAAAAACTGTTTTTT. This translates into CASSQEQFNDEKLFF.

V usage is TRBV18 and J usage is TRBJ2-1; no definite D call. This CDR3 region has 16 residues. Germline values: CDR1 KGHSH, CDR2 LQKENI. Trimming left V 6 bases short and J 4 bases short, with 19 bases between. The CDR3 DNA follows: TGTGCCAGCTCTATGGGGTATCTAGGGAATTACAATGAGCAGTTCTTC. Its translation is CASSMGYLGNYNEQFF.

The gene calls are TRBV6-4 and TRBJ2-2; a possible D gene is TRBD2 (6 bases). The CDR3 runs 16 residues. CDR1 is MRHNA and CDR2 is SNTAGT in the germline V gene. With 3 bases removed from V and 0 bases from J, the gap between germline ends came to 11 bases. The CDR3: CASSEFGTSNTGELFF. Written as DNA, the CDR3 is TGTGCCAGCAGTGAGTTCGGGACTTCGAACACCGGGGAGCTGTTTTTT.

The chain links TRBV7-3 to TRBJ1-1, with a possible D match to TRBD1 (6 bases). This CDR3 is 18 amino acids long. The V and J ends lost 5 bases and 1 base respectively, with 23 bases between them. Germline CDR1 and CDR2: SGHTA and FQGTGA. CDR3: CASSPTGGPRIGNTEAFF. DNA of the CDR3: TGTGCCAGCAGCCCAACGGGGGGCCCAAGGATAGGGAACACTGAAGCTTTCTTT.

This chain joins TRBV2 and TRBJ2-3; possibly TRBD1 for D (5 bases). V shed 4 bases and J shed 0 bases, with 8 bases lying between them. Germline V gives CDR1 SNHLY, CDR2 FYNNEI. The CDR3 consists of 14 residues. The CDR3 sequence: CASSAGPSTDTQYF. The CDR3 DNA reads TGTGCCAGCAGTGCAGGGCCTAGCACAGATACGCAGTATTTT.

This clone is a singleton in its sample. This chain connects TRBV28 to TRBJ2-3; D call uncertain. V was clipped by 6 bases and J by 0 bases, with 7 bases between them. The CDR3 loop spans 13 amino acids. Germline V gene data show CDR1 as MDHEN and CDR2 as SYDVKM. The CDR3 spells CASRKSSTDTQYF. CDR3 nucleotides: TGTGCCAGCAGGAAGAGCAGCACAGATACGCAGTATTTT.

This clone was found once. This chain uses TRBV28 with TRBJ2-6; D unresolved. The CDR3 covers 15 residues. The V gene's germline CDR1 is MDHEN and CDR2 SYDVKM. Trimming removed 3 bases from V and 0 bases from J, with 6 bases in between. The chain's CDR3 is CASSLTISGANVLTF. The CDR3 bases are TGTGCCAGCAGTTTGACGATCTCTGGGGCCAACGTCCTGACTTTC.

This clone was recorded once. The rearrangement joins TRBV27 to TRBJ2-5; possibly TRBD1 for D (5 bases). The V and J ends lost 0 bases and 5 bases respectively, with 22 bases between them. The germline V gene has CDR1 MNHEY and CDR2 SMNVEV (reference sequence). CDR3 length equals 18 residues. The CDR3 protein is CASSLSVGEGLRYETQYF. The CDR3 DNA is TGTGCCAGCAGTTTATCCGTAGGGGAAGGGCTTCGGTACGAGACCCAGTACTTC.

The rearrangement uses TRBV7-9 and TRBJ1-4, with TRBD1 matching over 9 bases. CDR3 length equals 16 residues. Germline CDR1 SEHNR, CDR2 FQNEAQ (reference sequence). The trim removed 3 bases at V and 7 bases at J, leaving 9 bases unmatched. CDR3 loop: CASSLVPGQGREKLFF. The CDR3 bases are TGTGCCAGCAGCTTGGTACCGGGACAGGGACGTGAAAAACTGTTTTTT. The full variable domain, rest sourced from reference TRBV7-9 and TRBJ1-4, is DTGVSQNPRHKITKRGQNVTFRCDPISEHNRLYWYRQTLGQGPEFLTYFQNEAQLEKSRLLSDRFSAERPKGSFSTLEIQRTEQGDSAMYLCASSLVPGQGREKLFFGSGTQLSVL.

This chain uses TRBV2 with TRBJ1-1; TRBD1 matches at 7 bases. The CDR3 length is 16 residues. Germline trimming cut 10 bases from V and 3 bases from J; bases unmatched to any gene: 17. CDR1 is SNHLY and CDR2 is FYNNEI in the germline V gene. CDR3 in DNA: TGTGCCAAACAGGGGCTTTTTACTCTGTCTGACACTGAAGCTTTCTTT. This encodes CAKQGLFTLSDTEAFF.

The CDR3 DNA reads TGTGCCAGCAGCTTAGTTGGCGGGACAGGGAGGTACGAGCAGTACTTC. Protein product: CASSLVGGTGRYEQYF. This chain uses TRBV11-2 with TRBJ2-7, with 9 bases lining up with TRBD1. CDR3 length equals 16 residues. From germline, CDR1 is SGHAT and CDR2 FQNNGV. Trimming removed 1 base from V and 4 bases from J; junction bases left unmatched: 8.

The chain is built from TRBV2 and TRBJ2-7, with D unclear. Germline loops: CDR1 SNHLY, CDR2 FYNNEI. The V end lost 5 bases, the J end lost 3 bases, and 14 bases lay between the germline ends. The CDR3 covers 14 residues. The CDR3 loop is CASSPPIRYYEQYF. In nucleotides, the CDR3 is TGTGCCAGCAGTCCCCCGATTCGGTACTACGAGCAGTACTTC.

This chain links TRBV28 with TRBJ2-2, with 8 bases lining up with TRBD1. The V segment lost 6 bases and the J segment 5 bases; nucleotides outside the gene matches: 5. Germline assignment: CDR1 MDHEN and CDR2 SYDVKM. This CDR3 comprises 14 residues. The CDR3: CASRIQGETGELFF. CDR3 coding DNA: TGTGCCAGCAGGATACAGGGGGAGACCGGGGAGCTGTTTTTT. Based on the CDR3 plus reference TRBV28 and TRBJ2-2, the full variable domain is DVKVTQSSRYLVKRTGEKVFLECVQDMDHENMFWYRQDPGLGLRLIYFSYDVKMKEKGDIPEGYSVSREKKERFSLILESASTNQTSMYLCASRIQGETGELFFGEGSRLTVL.

In DNA, the CDR3 is TGTGCTAGTGGTTACTCCCCGACAGGGGACGTTACCTACGAGCAGTACTTC. It codes for CASGYSPTGDVTYEQYF. The chain has TRBV12-5 and TRBJ2-7, with 8 bases that match TRBD1. CDR3 size: 17 residues. V was pared by 4 bases and J by 2 bases, with 13 bases of the junction left unmatched. Germline CDR1 is LGHNT and CDR2 is FRNRAP.

The chain combines TRBV7-9 with TRBJ2-7; D may be TRBD2 (6 bases). Germline values: CDR1 SEHNR, CDR2 FQNEAQ (reference sequence). V was pared by 1 base and J by 0 bases, with 10 bases between. This CDR3 comprises 15 residues. The CDR3 protein is CASSLGAGSSYEQYF. CDR3 in DNA: TGTGCCAGCAGCTTAGGGGCGGGGTCCTCCTACGAGCAGTACTTC.

This chain joins TRBV21-1 and TRBJ2-5; TRBD1, the table's D call, lacks a check against the DNA. TRBV21-1 is annotated as a pseudogene. The CDR3 extends over 16 amino acids. The CDR3 protein is CATPAPRGQGVETQYF. CDR3 coding DNA: TGTGCCACCCCAGCTCCTAGGGGACAGGGGGTTGAGACCCAGTACTTC.

The CDR3 nucleotides are TGTGCCAGCAGCCCCGACAGGGGCGGCTATGGCTACACCTTC. This encodes CASSPDRGGYGYTF. V usage is TRBV6-5 and J usage is TRBJ1-2; TRBD1 matches at 8 bases. The germline V gene has CDR1 MNHEY and CDR2 SVGAGI. The CDR3 runs 14 residues. V lost 6 bases, J lost 4 bases, and 7 bases stayed unmatched.